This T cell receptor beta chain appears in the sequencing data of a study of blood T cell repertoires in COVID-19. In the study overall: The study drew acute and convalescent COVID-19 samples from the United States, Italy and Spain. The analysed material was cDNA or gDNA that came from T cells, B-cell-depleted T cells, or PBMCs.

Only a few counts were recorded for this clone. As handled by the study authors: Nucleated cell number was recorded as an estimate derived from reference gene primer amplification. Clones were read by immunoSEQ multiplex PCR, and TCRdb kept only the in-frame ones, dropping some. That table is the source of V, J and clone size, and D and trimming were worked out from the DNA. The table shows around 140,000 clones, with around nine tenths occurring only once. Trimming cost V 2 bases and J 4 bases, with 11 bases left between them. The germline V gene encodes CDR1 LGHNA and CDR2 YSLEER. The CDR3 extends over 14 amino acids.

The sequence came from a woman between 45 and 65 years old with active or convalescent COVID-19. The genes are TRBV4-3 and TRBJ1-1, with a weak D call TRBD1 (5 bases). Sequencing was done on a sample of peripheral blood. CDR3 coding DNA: TGCGCCAGCAGCCAAAAGGTACAGGCCACTGAAGCTTTCTTT. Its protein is CASSQKVQATEAFF.